The clone carrying this T cell receptor beta chain was detected only once. The sample originates from a study of blood T cell repertoires in COVID-19. Whole-study context: Samples taken during acute and convalescent COVID-19 were collected in the United States, Italy and Spain. T cells, B-cell-depleted T cells, or PBMCs provided the cDNA or gDNA that served as material.

The CDR3 has 17 residues. Germline CDR1 is SGHTA and CDR2 is FQGNSA. Trimming removed 5 bases from V and 3 bases from J; junction bases left unmatched: 10. As originally analysed: Cell counts per sample came from amplifying reference gene primers. Profiling relied on immunoSEQ multiplex PCR, and the TCRdb table lists in-frame clones only, not all of them. V, J and clone size are those of that table, while D and trimming were read from the DNA. The sample lists about 110,000 clones, roughly four fifths seen once, with 16% in the top ten. The origin of this receptor is an older woman with acute or convalescent COVID-19. Sequenced: peripheral blood. This chain connects TRBV7-2 to TRBJ2-2, with 9 bases lining up with TRBD1. In DNA, the CDR3 is TGTGCCAGCAGCCGCACCGCCGGGACAGGGTACACCGGGGAGCTGTTTTTT. It codes for CASSRTAGTGYTGELFF.